This T cell receptor beta chain is from a study of molecular identifiers for immune sequencing clone quantification. TCRdb passed the PCR reads through MiXCR, listing each CDR3 protein once. The data contain about 640,000 distinct CDR3 sequences, about 20% of them singletons. This CDR3 has 14 amino acids. V lost 2 bases and J lost 6; bases outside the gene matches: 3. With regard to this clonotype: Being one base from a much bigger clone, this may be a read error. The CDR3 ends on some other residue instead of the conserved phenylalanine or tryptophan, so this is likely a read error.

This receptor was identified in a human donor in good health. Some libraries in this study had Jurkat cell RNA spiked in. V usage is TRBV12-3 or TRBV12-4 and J usage is TRBJ2-3; 9 bases agree with TRBD1. The sequencing sample was made of naive CD8+ T cells from blood, with Jurkat cell RNA spiked in. Subset denoted: FACS-sorted CD8+CD4-CCR7+CD45RA+ naive T cells. The CDR3 sequence: CASSLWDREDTQYS. The DNA of the CDR3 is TGTGCCAGCAGTTTATGGGACAGGGAGGATACGCAGTATTCT.